This TCR beta chain comes out of a study of identical twins. The study's findings and limits: Cord blood's abundant beta clonotypes had fewer insertions, unlike memory repertoires. Cross-sectional statistics underpinned the conclusions; the same donors were not followed.

The ends were cut back, 2 bases at V and 1 base at J, with 8 bases in the middle. This CDR3 spans 15 amino acids. The germline V gene encodes CDR1 SGHVS and CDR2 FQNEAQ. Concerning this clonotype: What it recognizes is unknown.

From the 5' RACE reads, TCRdb called clonotypes with MiXCR, one entry per CDR3 protein. The sample lists approximately 490,000 distinct CDR3 sequences; 20% to 25% were seen once. This sample also belongs to another study, concerning yellow fever vaccine responses in identical twins.

This clonotype was obtained from a woman aged 18-29 years in good health. The chain links TRBV7-8 to TRBJ2-2; D is ambiguous. The sample consisted of CD4+ T cells sorted from blood. The CDR3: CASSLRAGNTGELFF. The DNA for the CDR3 is TGTGCCAGCAGCTTAAGGGCAGGGAACACCGGGGAGCTGTTTTTT.